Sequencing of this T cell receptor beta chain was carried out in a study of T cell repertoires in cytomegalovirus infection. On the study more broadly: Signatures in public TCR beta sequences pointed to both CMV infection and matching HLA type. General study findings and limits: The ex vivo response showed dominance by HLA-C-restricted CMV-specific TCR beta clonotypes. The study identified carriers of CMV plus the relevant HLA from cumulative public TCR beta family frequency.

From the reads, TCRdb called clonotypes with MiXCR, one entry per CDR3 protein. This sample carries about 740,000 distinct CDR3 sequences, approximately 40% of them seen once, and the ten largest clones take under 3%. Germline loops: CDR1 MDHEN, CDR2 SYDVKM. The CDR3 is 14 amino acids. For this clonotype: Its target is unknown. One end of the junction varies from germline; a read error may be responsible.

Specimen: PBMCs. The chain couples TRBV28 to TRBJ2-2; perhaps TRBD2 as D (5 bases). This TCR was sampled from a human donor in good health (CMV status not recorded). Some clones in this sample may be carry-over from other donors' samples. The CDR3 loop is CASRTAGNNREMFF. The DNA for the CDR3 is TGTGCCAGCAGAACGGCCGGGAACAATAGGGAGATGTTTTTT.